These 8 T cell receptor beta chains originate from one sample sequenced in a study of cytomegalovirus exposure and HLA in healthy donors. Clones were read by immunoSEQ multiplex PCR, and TCRdb kept only the in-frame ones, dropping some. The sample contains about 280,000 clones, approximately 88% of which appear only once. The material sequenced was PBMCs. The source of these receptors is a young woman in good health and CMV-seronegative.

The chain links TRBV5-4 to TRBJ2-5, with 8 bases fitting TRBD2. The CDR3 runs 16 residues. J gave up 5 bases and V 2 bases, and 11 bases lay outside the gene matches. Germline CDR1 is SGHNT and CDR2 is YYREEE (reference sequence). CDR3 region: CASSFTSGGPRETQYF. DNA of the CDR3: TGTGCCAGCAGCTTCACGTCGGGAGGGCCGAGGGAGACCCAGTACTTC.

This chain links TRBV27 with TRBJ2-7; D possibly corresponds to TRBD2 (5 bases). The ends were cut back, 2 bases at V and 3 bases at J, with 8 bases in the middle. CDR3 length: 13 residues. Germline CDR1 MNHEY, CDR2 SMNVEV (reference sequence). CDR3 region: CASSLAGGYEQYF. As DNA, the CDR3 is TGTGCCAGCAGTTTAGCGGGCGGCTACGAGCAGTACTTC.

The chain is built from TRBV5-1 and TRBJ2-3; TRBD2 matches 9 bases. Germline V gene lookup returns CDR1 SGHRS and CDR2 YFSETQ. The CDR3 runs to 17 residues. With V trimmed by 3 bases and J by 5 bases, 13 bases remained unmatched. CDR3 nucleotide sequence: TGCGCCAGCAGCTCTCCTTTTGCGGGAGGGCCGCAAGATACGCAGTATTTT. As protein: CASSSPFAGGPQDTQYF.

This clone was seen just once. The chain joins TRBV27 to TRBJ1-4, with D unresolved. This CDR3 contains 14 residues. CDR1 and CDR2 (germline): MNHEY, SMNVEV (reference sequence). Trimming cost V 6 bases and J 8 bases, with 16 bases left between them. Here the CDR3 reads CASSRSVRREKLFF. The CDR3 region has the DNA TGTGCCAGCAGCCGCTCAGTGAGGCGAGAAAAACTGTTTTTT.

The V gene is TRBV6-4, the J gene TRBJ2-3; 9 bases fit TRBD2. Germline V gene lookup returns CDR1 MRHNA and CDR2 SNTAGT. This CDR3 comprises 14 residues. V dropped 5 bases and J dropped 4; count of bases not matched to a gene: 4. In DNA form, the CDR3 reads TGTGCCAGCAGTCCGGGACTAGCATCAGATACGCAGTATTTT. Translating it yields CASSPGLASDTQYF.

Only one count was recorded for this clone. This chain joins TRBV19 and TRBJ2-7; 14 bases line up with TRBD2. V dropped 8 bases and J dropped 0; count of bases not matched to a gene: 0. This CDR3 comprises 14 residues. Germline V gives CDR1 LNHDA, CDR2 SQIVND (reference sequence). The CDR3 loop is CASGTSGSSYEQYF. The CDR3 bases are TGTGCCAGTGGGACTAGCGGGAGCTCCTACGAGCAGTACTTC.

The genes are TRBV13 and TRBJ2-3, with 12 bases aligning to TRBD2. Germline V gives CDR1 PRHDT, CDR2 FYEKMQ (reference sequence). The CDR3 is 18 residues long. Trimming cost V 5 bases and J 3 bases; bases outside gene matches: 12. The CDR3 nucleotides read TGTGCCAGCAGCCTTCTAGCGGGAGGGCCGTCATCTACAGATACGCAGTATTTT. Translation gives CASSLLAGGPSSTDTQYF.

The J gene is TRBJ2-7, the V gene TRBV27; 7 bases agree with TRBD2. CDR3 size: 14 residues. CDR1 MNHEY and CDR2 SMNVEV come from the germline V gene (reference sequence). The V and J ends lost 5 bases and 3 bases, in that order; junction bases with no gene match: 7. Here the CDR3 DNA reads TGTGCCAGCAGTCCAAGCGGGATCCTCTACGAGCAGTACTTC. Protein product: CASSPSGILYEQYF.